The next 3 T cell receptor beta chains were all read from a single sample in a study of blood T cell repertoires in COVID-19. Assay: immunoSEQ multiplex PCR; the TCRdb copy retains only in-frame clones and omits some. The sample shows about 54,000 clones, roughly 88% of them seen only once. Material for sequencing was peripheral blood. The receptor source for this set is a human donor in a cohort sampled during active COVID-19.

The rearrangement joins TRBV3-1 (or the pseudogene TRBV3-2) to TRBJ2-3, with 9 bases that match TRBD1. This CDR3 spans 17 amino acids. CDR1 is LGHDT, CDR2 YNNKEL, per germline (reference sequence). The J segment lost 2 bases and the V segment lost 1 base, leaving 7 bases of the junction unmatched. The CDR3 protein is CASSQGPGTGNTDTQYF. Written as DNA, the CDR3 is TGTGCCAGCAGCCAAGGTCCCGGGACAGGGAACACAGATACGCAGTATTTT.

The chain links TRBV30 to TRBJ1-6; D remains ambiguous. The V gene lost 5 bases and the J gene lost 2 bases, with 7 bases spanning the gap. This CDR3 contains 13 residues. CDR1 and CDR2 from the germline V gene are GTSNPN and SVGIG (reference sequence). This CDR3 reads CAWCSPYNSPLHF. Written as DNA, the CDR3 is TGTGCCTGGTGTAGCCCCTATAATTCACCCCTCCACTTT.

This CDR3 is CASSLVQGTTEAFF. The CDR3 DNA reads as TGTGCCAGCAGTTTGGTACAGGGAACGACTGAAGCTTTCTTT. The chain employs TRBV27 and TRBJ1-1; TRBD1 might be the D (6 bases). V was cut by 3 bases and J by 5 bases, with 13 bases left in between. CDR3 length: 14 residues. Germline V CDR1 and CDR2: MNHEY, SMNVEV (reference sequence).